This TCR beta chain was recovered during a study of T cells after yellow fever vaccination. This clonotype was observed a few times. Its target is unknown. Germline CDR1 SQVTM, CDR2 ANQGSEA. This CDR3 has 15 residues. Unmatched junction bases numbered 13, after V lost 5 bases and J lost 3 bases. Study conclusions and caveats: Post-booster repertoires contained most primary-vaccination clones again (96% CD4, about 88% CD8). On re-exposure, the response was weaker but peaked faster, at day 5 versus 15. Repertoires sorted by FACS could include abundant clonotypes that are contaminants from the bulk population. Some clonotypes were seen in both the CD4 and the CD8 compartments. These made up a small share and likely arose from convergent recombination.

Each CDR3 protein is one row after TCRdb ran MiXCR on the 5' RACE reads. Of some 130,000 distinct CDR3 sequences in the sample, under 7% were seen once. The chain couples TRBV29-1 to TRBJ2-7, with 7 nucleotides matching TRBD2. The sequencing used CD4+ T cells sorted from PBMCs, collected 10 days after the yellow fever booster vaccination. The sequence was collected from a man between 25 and 39 years old who received the YFV17D yellow fever vaccine. CDR3 nucleotides: TGCAGCGTTCTTATTCGGGCTAGCGGATACTACGAGCAGTACTTC. Protein sequence: CSVLIRASGYYEQYF.